The 9 T cell receptor beta chains given below trace back to one sample, sequenced in a study of T cell changes during pregnancy in multiple sclerosis. The repertoire was sequenced with immunoSEQ multiplex PCR; TCRdb's copy has only in-frame clones and lacks some. This sample has around 61,000 clones; around nine tenths occur once, and the top ten carry 1.4% to 1.5%. Sequences were derived from peripheral blood, sampled in the third trimester of pregnancy. The receptors were gathered from a female donor in good health, enrolled as a control in a pregnancy study.

The chain has TRBV19 and TRBJ2-3; D is ambiguous. Trimming took off 10 bases at V and 2 bases at J, with 19 bases between the two ends. The CDR3 has 15 residues. Per germline, CDR1 LNHDA and CDR2 SQIVND (reference sequence). Written as DNA, the CDR3 is TGTGCCACGTTACCCCACAGTCCCTCCACAGATACGCAGTATTTT. This sequence encodes CATLPHSPSTDTQYF. The full variable domain, in which reference TRBV19 and TRBJ2-3 provide the parts outside the CDR3, is DGGITQSPKYLFRKEGQNVTLSCEQNLNHDAMYWYRQDPGQGLRLIYYSQIVNDFQKGDIAEGYSVSREKKESFPLTVTSAQKNPTAFYLCATLPHSPSTDTQYFGPGTRLTVL.

The rearrangement uses TRBV29-1 and TRBJ2-1; 8 bases are a match to TRBD1. CDR1 is SQVTM and CDR2 is ANQGSEA in the germline V gene. The CDR3 contains 11 residues. The V and J ends lost 6 bases and 10 bases, in that order; junction bases with no gene match: 5. CDR3 region: CSVQGADEQFF. The CDR3 nucleotides are TGCAGCGTGCAGGGGGCTGACGAGCAGTTCTTC.

This sequence joins TRBV19 and TRBJ1-4; TRBD1 matches at 7 bases. With V trimmed by 6 bases and J by 5 bases, 9 bases remained unmatched. Germline CDR1 and CDR2: LNHDA and SQIVND (reference sequence). This CDR3 comprises 15 residues. The CDR3 spells CASSIRGQGNEKLFF. The CDR3 region has the DNA TGTGCCAGTAGCATAAGGGGGCAGGGCAATGAAAAACTGTTTTTT.

The V call is TRBV9, the J call TRBJ2-5; the D gene is possibly TRBD2 (6 bases). The germline V gene has CDR1 SGDLS and CDR2 YYNGEE. The CDR3 spans 16 residues. The CDR3 sequence: CGGDLPPAGHQETQYF. CDR3 nucleotide sequence: TGTGGGGGGGATCTCCCCCCGGCGGGCCACCAAGAGACCCAGTACTTC.

The chain couples TRBV4-1 to TRBJ1-4; no clear D gene. From germline, CDR1 is MGHRA and CDR2 YSYEKL. The CDR3 extends over 15 amino acids. Trimming cost V 0 bases and J 5 bases, with 10 bases left between them. CDR3 DNA: TGCGCCAGCAGCCAAGATCGGGGTCCAAATGAAAAACTGTTTTTT. It encodes CASSQDRGPNEKLFF.

This chain links TRBV5-4 with TRBJ2-3; TRBD1 aligns across 8 bases. The CDR3 sequence is 17 residues long. J gave up 3 bases and V 4 bases, and 13 bases lay outside the gene matches. The germline CDR1 and CDR2 sequences are SGHNT and YYREEE (reference sequence). The CDR3 DNA follows: TGTGCCAGCAGCCCAGGGGGCGCGGGTCGATTGACAGATACGCAGTATTTT. This gives the protein CASSPGGAGRLTDTQYF. The full variable domain, rest sourced from reference TRBV5-4 and TRBJ2-3, is ETGVTQSPTHLIKTRGQQVTLRCSSQSGHNTVSWYQQALGQGPQFIFQYYREEENGRGNFPPRFSGLQFPNYSSELNVNALELDDSALYLCASSPGGAGRLTDTQYFGPGTRLTVL.

The CDR3 reads CASSPTGDEANEKLFF. CDR3 coding DNA: TGTGCCAGCAGCCCCACAGGGGATGAGGCTAATGAAAAACTGTTTTTT. V and J are TRBV13 and TRBJ1-4; 7 bases are shared with TRBD1. Germline V gene lookup returns CDR1 PRHDT and CDR2 FYEKMQ (reference sequence). This CDR3 is built from 16 residues. Losses at the gene ends were 5 bases for V and 3 bases for J; bases not matched to a gene: 9.

The CDR3 bases are TGTGCCAGCAGCCACGCCCTTTCGGACCCCCGGGGCTATGGCTACACCTTC. Its protein is CASSHALSDPRGYGYTF. The chain combines TRBV4-2 with TRBJ1-2, with no clear D. CDR1 is LGHNA and CDR2 is YNFKEQ in the germline V gene. The CDR3 is made up of 17 amino acids. Trimming removed 3 bases at V and 4 bases at J, with 21 bases between.

This clone came up once. The chain employs TRBV4-3 and TRBJ1-1; D might be TRBD1 (5 bases). CDR3 length: 18 residues. V lost 0 bases to trimming and J lost 3 bases, with 20 bases between them. Germline V gives CDR1 LGHNA, CDR2 YSLEER. CDR3 bases: TGCGCCAGCAGCCAAGATACTTTCGAAGGGGTGATTGACACTGAAGCTTTCTTT. It translates to CASSQDTFEGVIDTEAFF.